This T cell receptor (beta chain) was profiled in a study of early T cells in non-severe SARS-CoV-2 infection. From germline, CDR1 is SSHAT and CDR2 FNYEAQ (reference sequence). The CDR3 totals 17 residues. Turning to this clonotype: The junction and the germline gene differ at one end; a read error may be behind it.

Unique molecular identifiers were affixed to single, distinct cDNA molecules. TCRdb recomputed calls from the 5' RACE reads with MiXCR, one row per CDR3 protein. The repertoire holds some 40,000 distinct CDR3 sequences, with less than 7% as singletons. The chain uses TRBV7-7 and TRBJ2-2, with TRBD2 as a possible D gene (7 bases). The TCR comes from an adult who was a healthcare worker with PCR-confirmed SARS-CoV-2 infection or an uninfected control (not recorded which). The sequencing used whole blood, collected at baseline. The CDR3 DNA is TGTGCTAGCAGCCCAGCACGGGGGGCGTTTAACACCGGGGAGCTGTTTTTT. The encoded protein is CASSPARGAFNTGELFF.